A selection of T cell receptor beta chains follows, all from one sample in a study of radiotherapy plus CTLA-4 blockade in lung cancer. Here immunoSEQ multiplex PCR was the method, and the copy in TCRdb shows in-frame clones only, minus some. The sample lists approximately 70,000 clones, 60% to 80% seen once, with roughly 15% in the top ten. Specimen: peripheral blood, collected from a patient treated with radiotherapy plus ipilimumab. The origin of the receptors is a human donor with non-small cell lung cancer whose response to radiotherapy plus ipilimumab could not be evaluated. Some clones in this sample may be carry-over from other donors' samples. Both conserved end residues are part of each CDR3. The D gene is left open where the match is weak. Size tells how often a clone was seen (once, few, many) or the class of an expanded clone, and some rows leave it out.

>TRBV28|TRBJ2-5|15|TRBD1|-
TGTGCCAGCAGTCCCGGGACAGGGGATAGGGAGACCCAGTACTTC
CASSPGTGDRETQYF
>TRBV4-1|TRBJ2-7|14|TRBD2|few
TGCGCCAGCAGCCCCCAGGCGGGGGGGGGCGAGCAGTACTTC
CASSPQAGGGEQYF
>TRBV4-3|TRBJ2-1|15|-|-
TGCGCCAGCAGCCAATACGCGAACAGGGAAATTGAGCAGTTCTTC
CASSQYANREIEQFF
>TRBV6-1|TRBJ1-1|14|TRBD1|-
TGTGCCAGCAGGTTACAGGGGGTATGGAGTGAAGCTTTCTTT
CASRLQGVWSEAFF
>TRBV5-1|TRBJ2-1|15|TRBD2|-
TGCGCCAGCAGCTTGCGGGGGGGCCGGGACAATGAGCAGTTCTTC
CASSLRGGRDNEQFF
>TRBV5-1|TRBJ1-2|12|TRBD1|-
TGCGCCAGCAGCGGCGGACAGGTTGGCTACACCTTC
CASSGGQVGYTF
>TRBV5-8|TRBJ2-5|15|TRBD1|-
TGTGCCAGCAGCTTGCTCGGACAGGGTCGAGAGACCCAGTACTTC
CASSLLGQGRETQYF
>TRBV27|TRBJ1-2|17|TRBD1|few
TGTGCCAGCAGAAGCCTCATTCGACAGGGTGATAACTATGGCTACACCTTC
CASRSLIRQGDNYGYTF
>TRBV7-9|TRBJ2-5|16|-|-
TGTGCCAGCAGCCCCGACGGGGTAGGGCTCCAAGAGACCCAGTACTTC
CASSPDGVGLQETQYF
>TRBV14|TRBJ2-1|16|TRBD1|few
TGTGCCAGCAGCCAACTAGGACAGGGCACTCACAATGAGCAGTTCTTC
CASSQLGQGTHNEQFF
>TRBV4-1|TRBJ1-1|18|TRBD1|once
TGCGCCAGCAGCCCTGCAGGGCGACAGGGTGGGGCGAACACTGAAGCTTTCTTT
CASSPAGRQGGANTEAFF
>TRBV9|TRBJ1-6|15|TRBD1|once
TGTGCCAGCAGCACAAGGGGGCAGGGGAATTCACCCCTCCACTTT
CASSTRGQGNSPLHF
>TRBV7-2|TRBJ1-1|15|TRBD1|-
TGTGCCAGCAGCAACTCCGGGACAGGGGTCACTGAAGCTTTCTTT
CASSNSGTGVTEAFF
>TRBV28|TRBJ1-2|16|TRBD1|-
TGTGCCAGCACCCAAGGATGGGACAGCCTCACCTATGGCTACACCTTC
CASTQGWDSLTYGYTF
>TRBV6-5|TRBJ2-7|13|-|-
TGTGCCAGCAGTTACCGCTCCCAGTACGAGCAGTACTTC
CASSYRSQYEQYF
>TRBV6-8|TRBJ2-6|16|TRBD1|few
TGTGCCAGCAGTGCCGGGACAGGGGCTGGGGCCAACGTCCTGACTTTC
CASSAGTGAGANVLTF
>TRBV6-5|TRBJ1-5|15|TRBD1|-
TGTGCCAGCAGCGCCGGGACAGGACGCAATCAGCCCCAGCATTTT
CASSAGTGRNQPQHF